This is a list of T cell receptor beta chains from one sample in a study of a mutant IDH1 vaccine in newly diagnosed glioma. Assay used: immunoSEQ multiplex PCR; TCRdb lists only in-frame clones, some missing. The sample has about 92,000 clones; roughly 75% are singletons. Sequenced here: PBMCs, sampled from a glioma patient treated with radiotherapy, temozolomide or both. These receptors came from a man in his forties with glioma. CDR3s include the opening cysteine and the closing phenylalanine or tryptophan. D genes are given only for firm matches. Clone size is shown for a subset of rows, as once, few, many or a class of expanded clone.

D gene	V gene	clone size	J gene	CDR3 DNA	CDR3 protein
TRBD2	TRBV30	once	TRBJ2-2	TGTGCCTGGAGTGCCCGTCCGGGGGGGCGGGTCACCGGGGAGCTGTTTTTT	CAWSARPGGRVTGELFF
.	TRBV27	.	TRBJ1-5	TGTGCCAGCAGCTCCTGGGATAGCAATCAGCCCCAGCATTTT	CASSSWDSNQPQHF
.	TRBV10-1	.	TRBJ2-7	TGCGCCAGCAGTGAGGCACAGTCCTACGAGCAGTACTTC	CASSEAQSYEQYF
.	TRBV6-1	.	TRBJ1-1	TGTGCCAGCAGTGAAAGGGGCGGGTTCTACACTGAAGCTTTCTTT	CASSERGGFYTEAFF
.	TRBV5-1	.	TRBJ2-7	TGCGCCAGCAGCTTGGTGAGGCGAGGCGAGCAGTACTTC	CASSLVRRGEQYF
TRBD1	TRBV6-5	.	TRBJ2-4	TGTGCCAGCCGCAGGGGGTCGGGAAACATTCAGTACTTC	CASRRGSGNIQYF
.	TRBV21-1	.	TRBJ2-5	TGTGCCAGCCCAATGGCCGCGGCGCGGGAGACCCAGTACTTC	CASPMAAARETQYF
.	TRBV28	once	TRBJ2-7	TGTGCCAGCAGTCCTTGGGGAAAGTTCTACGAGCAGTACTTC	CASSPWGKFYEQYF
.	TRBV11-3	.	TRBJ2-5	TGTGCCAGCAGCTTGAACCGGGACTCCATGGAGACCCAGTACTTC	CASSLNRDSMETQYF
.	TRBV7-8	few	TRBJ2-7	TGTGCCAGCAGCTTACTTCGAGACTACGAGCAGTACTTC	CASSLLRDYEQYF
.	TRBV27	.	TRBJ2-7	TGTGCCAGCAGACACGACGGGGAAACCTACGAGCAGTACTTC	CASRHDGETYEQYF
.	TRBV19	.	TRBJ2-7	TGTGCCAGTAGTATGATAGGGGCATACGAGCAGTACTTC	CASSMIGAYEQYF
.	TRBV6-1	.	TRBJ1-2	TGTGCCAGCAGCCATGGAAACTATGGCTACACCTTC	CASSHGNYGYTF
TRBD1	TRBV10-3	.	TRBJ1-2	TGTGCCATCAGTGAGGGACAGGGATACTATGGCTACACCTTC	CAISEGQGYYGYTF
.	TRBV7-2	once	TRBJ2-7	TGTGCCAGCAGCTTAGTGGGGACGTCCTCCTACGAGCAGTACTTC	CASSLVGTSSYEQYF
.	TRBV6-5	.	TRBJ1-1	TGTGCCAGCAGAAAAGGACGGCAGCGTCCCCCGAAAGCTTTCTTT	CASRKGRQRPPKAFF
.	TRBV9	.	TRBJ2-3	TGTGCCAGCAGCGTAGGGGGGCGATACACAGATACGCAGTATTTT	CASSVGGRYTDTQYF
TRBD1	TRBV29-1	few	TRBJ1-1	TGCAGCTCGGGACAGGGGAAGAACACTGAAGCTTTCTTT	CSSGQGKNTEAFF
.	TRBV5-1	.	TRBJ1-1	TGCGCCAGCAGCTTGGAACAGGGAGACACTGAAGCTTTCTTT	CASSLEQGDTEAFF
.	TRBV7-2	few	TRBJ1-3	TGTGCCAGCAGCCCAGACAGAGACCGCGGAAACACCATATATTTT	CASSPDRDRGNTIYF
.	TRBV6-5	.	TRBJ2-7	TGTGCCAGCAGCCCGGGGGTCGGAGACGAGCAGTACTTC	CASSPGVGDEQYF
TRBD1	TRBV5-4	.	TRBJ2-7	TGTGCCAGCAGCTGGACAGGGCGGGACGAGCAGTACTTC	CASSWTGRDEQYF
TRBD2	TRBV10-3	.	TRBJ2-1	TGTGCCATCAGTGAACGGAGCGGGGGTACAACCTACAATGAGCAGTTCTTC	CAISERSGGTTYNEQFF
TRBD2	TRBV4-3	.	TRBJ2-7	TGCGCCAGCAGCCGAACCACTGGGGCGGGAGGTTACGAGCAGTACTTC	CASSRTTGAGGYEQYF
.	TRBV14	.	TRBJ1-1	TGTGCCAGCAGCCAAGAGGGGGGAAGAATCACTGAAGCTTTCTTT	CASSQEGGRITEAFF
.	TRBV21-1	.	TRBJ1-5	TGTGCCAGCACCCGAAAGTCGGGACAGGGGTTATACCAGCCCCAGCATTTT	CASTRKSGQGLYQPQHF
.	TRBV7-9	.	TRBJ2-7	TGTGCCAGCAGCATATTCCGGGACGGACCCTACGAGCAGTACTTC	CASSIFRDGPYEQYF
.	TRBV9	.	TRBJ1-2	TGTGCCAGCAGCGTAGCTACAAGGGCTAACTATGGCTACACCTTC	CASSVATRANYGYTF
.	TRBV7-9	.	TRBJ2-7	TGTGCCAGCAGGGCCCTAAGCTCCTACGAGCAGTACTTC	CASRALSSYEQYF
.	TRBV28	.	TRBJ1-3	TGTGCCAGCACCCAGTTGAACACCATATATTTT	CASTQLNTIYF
.	TRBV7-9	once	TRBJ2-7	TGTGCCAGCAGCGGCCACAGGGCCTCCTACGAGCAGTACTTC	CASSGHRASYEQYF
TRBD1	TRBV19	.	TRBJ1-1	TGTGCCAGTATAGGGGGCCGATGGGAAGCTTTCTTT	CASIGGRWEAFF
.	TRBV5-5	.	TRBJ2-7	TGTGCCAGCAGCTTCGGGACCTACAGCTCCTACGAGCAGTACTTC	CASSFGTYSSYEQYF
.	TRBV7-7	.	TRBJ2-5	TGTGCTAGCAGCGCAAGCGGGACACCTCAAGAGACCCAGTACTTC	CASSASGTPQETQYF
.	TRBV5-4	.	TRBJ2-3	TGTGCCAGCAGCCTTGGCCCATCTGGAGATACGCAGTATTTT	CASSLGPSGDTQYF
TRBD1	TRBV11-2	.	TRBJ1-2	TGTGCCAGCAGCCCGGGGACAGGGGCAGCTAACTATGGCTACACCTTC	CASSPGTGAANYGYTF